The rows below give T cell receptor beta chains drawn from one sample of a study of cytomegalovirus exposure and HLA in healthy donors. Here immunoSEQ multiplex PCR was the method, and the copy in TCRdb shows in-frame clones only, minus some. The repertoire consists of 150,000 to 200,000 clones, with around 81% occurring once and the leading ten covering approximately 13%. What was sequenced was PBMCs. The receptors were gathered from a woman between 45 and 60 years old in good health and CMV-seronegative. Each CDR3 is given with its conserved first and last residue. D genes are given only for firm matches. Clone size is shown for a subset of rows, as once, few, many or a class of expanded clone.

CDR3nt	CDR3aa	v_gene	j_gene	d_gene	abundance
TGTGCCAGCAAAGACAGTTTCCCCGATCCCTACGAGCAGTACTTC	CASKDSFPDPYEQYF	TRBV2	TRBJ2-7	-	-
TGTGCCAGCAGCTCGGTCCCTCAAGAGACCCAGTACTTC	CASSSVPQETQYF	TRBV5-4	TRBJ2-5	-	-
TGTGCCAGCAGTTTATCCCCAGTGGAGTGGGAGACCCAGTACTTC	CASSLSPVEWETQYF	TRBV27	TRBJ2-5	-	few
TGTGCCAGCAGCACTGTAGGGAGGATGCTCTTT	CASSTVGRMLF	TRBV27	TRBJ1-1	-	-
TGCGCCAGCAGCCAAGATCCCAACAGGCCTAATTCACCCCTCCACTTT	CASSQDPNRPNSPLHF	TRBV4-3	TRBJ1-6	-	-
TGTGCCATCAGTGATAATAGCGGGGGGGCAGATACGCAGTATTTT	CAISDNSGGADTQYF	TRBV10-3	TRBJ2-3	TRBD2	-
TGTGCCAGCTCACCTACTAGGACAGGGGGGTTGAGGGAGCAGTACTTC	CASSPTRTGGLREQYF	TRBV18	TRBJ2-7	TRBD1	-
TGTGCCAGCAGCCAAGATAGGGAGGAATACAATGAGCAGTTCTTC	CASSQDREEYNEQFF	TRBV4-2	TRBJ2-1	-	-
TGCGCCAGCAGCTTGGGGGCCACCGGAAACAGCCCTAACTATGGCTACACCTTC	CASSLGATGNSPNYGYTF	TRBV5-1	TRBJ1-2	-	-
TGCGCCAGCAGCCAAGACCCGGGACAGGGAATCTATGGCTACACCTTC	CASSQDPGQGIYGYTF	TRBV4-3	TRBJ1-2	TRBD1	many
TGTGCCAGAAGCCAGGGACAGGGGCTTAATTCACCCCTCCACTTT	CARSQGQGLNSPLHF	TRBV5-3	TRBJ1-6	TRBD1	-
TGTGCCAGCAGTGAAAGCAGGTTGGCCAAAAACATTCAGTACTTC	CASSESRLAKNIQYF	TRBV2	TRBJ2-4	-	-
TGTGCCAGCAGCTTGGTCTTGACAGGGGGTAACACCGGGGAGCTGTTTTTT	CASSLVLTGGNTGELFF	TRBV5-4	TRBJ2-2	TRBD1	-
TGTGCCAGCAGCCGGGGGTCTTTTGGATATGGCTACACCTTC	CASSRGSFGYGYTF	TRBV2	TRBJ1-2	-	once
TGTGCCAGCAGCTTCGGCGGGGGGCTATACAATGAGCAGTTCTTC	CASSFGGGLYNEQFF	TRBV7-3	TRBJ2-1	TRBD2	few
TGTGCCAGCAGCAGAATTAGGACAGCTAACTATGGCTACACCTTC	CASSRIRTANYGYTF	TRBV27	TRBJ1-2	-	-
TGTGCCAGTAGCGCAACCGGGACAGGGGGCAAAGAGACCCAGTACTTC	CASSATGTGGKETQYF	TRBV19	TRBJ2-5	TRBD1	-
TGTGCCAGCAGCAACCGGGACAGGGGGCATGGAGCTTTCTTT	CASSNRDRGHGAFF	TRBV11-3	TRBJ1-1	TRBD1	-
TGTGCCAGCAGCATGACGGACCGGGACTCCGAGCAGTACTTC	CASSMTDRDSEQYF	TRBV28	TRBJ2-7	-	-
TGTGCCAGCGCACGACAGACAGGGGTCACCGGGGAGCTGTTTTTT	CASARQTGVTGELFF	TRBV6-1	TRBJ2-2	TRBD1	-
TGTGCCAGCAGACAAGGGCGAGACTCTGGGGCCACTAATGAAAAACTGTTTTTT	CASRQGRDSGATNEKLFF	TRBV4-2	TRBJ1-4	-	-
TGTGCCAGCAACTTCGGAGGCACTGAAGCTTTCTTT	CASNFGGTEAFF	TRBV11-2	TRBJ1-1	-	-
TGTGCCAGCAGATCGGGGATCTCCTACGAGCAGTACTTC	CASRSGISYEQYF	TRBV7-2	TRBJ2-7	-	-
TGTGCCTCCTCCCATCGTGGAGGGTCAGGCTATGGCTACACCTTC	CASSHRGGSGYGYTF	TRBV30	TRBJ1-2	-	-
TGTGCCAGCATTCCGGGGACAGGGGCGAACACTGAAGCTTTCTTT	CASIPGTGANTEAFF	TRBV25-1	TRBJ1-1	TRBD1	-
TGTTCCAGCAGCCAACGGCAAGACAGGGCTCTCTGGGCCAACGTCCTGACTTTC	CSSSQRQDRALWANVLTF	TRBV7-9	TRBJ2-6	TRBD1	-
TGTGCCATCAGTGAGTGGGGCCGAGGACAGGGAACAGATACGCAGTATTTT	CAISEWGRGQGTDTQYF	TRBV10-3	TRBJ2-3	TRBD1	-
TGTGCCAGCATCTCACCGGGACTAGCGGGACAAGAGACCCAGTACTTC	CASISPGLAGQETQYF	TRBV28	TRBJ2-5	TRBD2	-
TGTGCCAGCAGCTACCCCGGGGAGACTAGCGGGAGTCTGTACGAGCAGTACTTC	CASSYPGETSGSLYEQYF	TRBV7-9	TRBJ2-7	TRBD2	-
TGTGCCAGTAGTATAGTCTCGGACAGGGAGCGAGGCTACACCTTC	CASSIVSDRERGYTF	TRBV19	TRBJ1-2	TRBD1	-
TGTGCCAGCAGCTCCCGGGGAGGGGTGAACACTGAAGCTTTCTTT	CASSSRGGVNTEAFF	TRBV11-2	TRBJ1-1	-	few
TGTGCCTGGAGTGGTTCCATCTACGAGCAGTACTTC	CAWSGSIYEQYF	TRBV30	TRBJ2-7	-	-
TGTGCCAGCAGCCAAAGCCAAGGCAGGGGGCGTGAGCAGTACTTC	CASSQSQGRGREQYF	TRBV5-6	TRBJ2-7	TRBD1	few
TGTGCCAGCAGCCCGGAGAACTACGAGCAGTACTTC	CASSPENYEQYF	TRBV7-2	TRBJ2-7	-	once
TGCGCCAGCAGCCCCGACAGGGATAATGAAAAACTGTTTTTT	CASSPDRDNEKLFF	TRBV5-1	TRBJ1-4	TRBD1	-
TGTGCCAGTAGTACACGTAACTGGGATACGCAGTATTTT	CASSTRNWDTQYF	TRBV19	TRBJ2-3	-	few
TGTGCCAGCAGCTTAGATTCTTGGACAGGACCGGAGCAGTTCTTC	CASSLDSWTGPEQFF	TRBV7-8	TRBJ2-1	TRBD1	-
TGTGCCATCAGTGAGTCGGCAGGGCCAACCTACAATGAGCAGTTCTTC	CAISESAGPTYNEQFF	TRBV10-3	TRBJ2-1	-	few
TGTGCCTGGAGTGTAATGGGGGGCTATGGCTACACCTTC	CAWSVMGGYGYTF	TRBV30	TRBJ1-2	-	-
TGTGCCAGCAGCTTAGACCGGGGATCTGGGAACATTCAGTACTTC	CASSLDRGSGNIQYF	TRBV7-9	TRBJ2-4	-	-
TGTGCCAGCAGCCCCGAGGAGGGTAGCAATCAGCCCCAGCATTTT	CASSPEEGSNQPQHF	TRBV7-2	TRBJ1-5	-	-
TGTGCCAGCAGTTACTCGCGCAGCGACCGACAGTACTTC	CASSYSRSDRQYF	TRBV6-6	TRBJ2-7	-	few
TGTGCCAGCCAACGACGGACAGAGAAGATTCAGCCCCAGCATTTT	CASQRRTEKIQPQHF	TRBV7-4	TRBJ1-5	-	-
TGTGCCAGCAGCTTAGTGTCTGGGCAGGCCGCGAACACCGGGGAGCTGTTTTTT	CASSLVSGQAANTGELFF	TRBV7-8	TRBJ2-2	-	-
TGTGCCAGCAGTTACCAAGACAGGGGCGGTAATGAGCAGTTCTTC	CASSYQDRGGNEQFF	TRBV6-5	TRBJ2-1	TRBD1	-
TGTGCCAGCAGCTGGGGGACAGCCAACACTGAAGCTTTCTTT	CASSWGTANTEAFF	TRBV5-6	TRBJ1-1	TRBD1	-
TGTGCCAGCAGCTTAAAACAGGGGGAGGGTGGCTACACCTTC	CASSLKQGEGGYTF	TRBV7-8	TRBJ1-2	TRBD1	-
TGTGCCAGCTCCCGGGTGGCTAGCGGGGGGGATACGCAGTATTTT	CASSRVASGGDTQYF	TRBV6-6	TRBJ2-3	TRBD2	-
TGCAGCGGACAGGGGGGGAACACTGAAGCTTTCTTT	CSGQGGNTEAFF	TRBV29-1	TRBJ1-1	TRBD1	-
TGTGCCAGCAGCCACCGGGGCGGGGGGGCGGACGTTGCCACAGATACGCAGTATTTT	CASSHRGGGADVATDTQYF	TRBV7-9	TRBJ2-3	TRBD2	once
TGTGCCAGCAGTGAGGGTTCCTACGAGCAGTACTTC	CASSEGSYEQYF	TRBV6-6	TRBJ2-7	-	-
TGTGCCAGCAGCCGCCCCAGGGGGCAAAACACCGGGGAGCTGTTTTTT	CASSRPRGQNTGELFF	TRBV7-3	TRBJ2-2	TRBD1	few
TGTGCCAGCAGCTTACCGACTAGCGGGAGACCGGAGCTGTTTTTT	CASSLPTSGRPELFF	TRBV7-9	TRBJ2-2	TRBD2	-
TGTGCCAGCAACTCAGGACAAGTCTATGGCTACACCTTC	CASNSGQVYGYTF	TRBV2	TRBJ1-2	-	-
TGTGCCAGCCAGACTAGCGGGAGAGAGACCCAGTACTTC	CASQTSGRETQYF	TRBV6-1	TRBJ2-5	TRBD2	-
TGTGCCAGCAGTGGGACATTAAACACCGGGGAGCTGTTTTTT	CASSGTLNTGELFF	TRBV6-4	TRBJ2-2	-	few
TGTGCCAGTAGGGGACGGGGGGAAAGCAAATCCCCCTCTGGGGCCAACGTCCTGACTTTC	CASRGRGESKSPSGANVLTF	TRBV19	TRBJ2-6	TRBD2	-
TGTGCCATCAGTGAGTCTGTGACAAGGGAGACCCAGTACTTC	CAISESVTRETQYF	TRBV10-3	TRBJ2-5	-	-
TGTGCCAGCAGTGAAGTTGGACAGATGTCTGAAGCTTTCTTT	CASSEVGQMSEAFF	TRBV2	TRBJ1-1	-	once
TGTGCCACCAGCAGAGATAGCCTAGCCGATTCACCCCTCCACTTT	CATSRDSLADSPLHF	TRBV15	TRBJ1-6	-	once